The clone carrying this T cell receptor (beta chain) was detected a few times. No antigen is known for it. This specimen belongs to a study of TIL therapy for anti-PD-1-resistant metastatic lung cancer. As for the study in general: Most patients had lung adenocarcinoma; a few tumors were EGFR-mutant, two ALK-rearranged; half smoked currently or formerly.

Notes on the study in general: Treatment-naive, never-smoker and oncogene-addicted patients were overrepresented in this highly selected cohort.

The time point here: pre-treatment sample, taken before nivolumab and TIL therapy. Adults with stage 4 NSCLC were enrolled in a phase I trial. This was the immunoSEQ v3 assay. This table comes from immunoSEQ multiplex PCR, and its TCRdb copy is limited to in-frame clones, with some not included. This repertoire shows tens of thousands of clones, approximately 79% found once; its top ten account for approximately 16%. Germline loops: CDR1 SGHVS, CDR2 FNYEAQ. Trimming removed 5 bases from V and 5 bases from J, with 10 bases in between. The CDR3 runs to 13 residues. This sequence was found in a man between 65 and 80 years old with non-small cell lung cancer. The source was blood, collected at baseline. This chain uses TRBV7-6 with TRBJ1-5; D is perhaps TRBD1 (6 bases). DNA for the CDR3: TGTGCCAGCAGCCTCCGGACAGATCAGCCCCAGCATTTT. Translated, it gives CASSLRTDQPQHF.